This T cell receptor (beta chain) was obtained from a study of early stage breast cancer tumors. Looking at the study overall: ER+/PR+/HER2- status applied to about 70% of the 16 invasive breast tumors.

V shed 4 bases and J shed 2 bases, with 15 bases lying between them. The CDR3 extends over 16 amino acids. Germline loops: CDR1 LGHNA, CDR2 YSLEER. Assay: immunoSEQ multiplex PCR; the TCRdb copy retains only in-frame clones and omits some. The sample carries about 63,000 clones, about 74% recorded once. This clone is a singleton in its sample. Its antigen is not identified. Study findings and constraints: Tumors had approximately 2.5-fold higher T cell density than normal breast. Commonly generated sequences made up most enriched TCRB sequences shared between patients.

This sequence joins TRBV4-3 and TRBJ2-1; D call uncertain. Sequencing used blood. This TCR derives from a person aged 25 to 39 with breast cancer. CDR3 loop: CASSRHLDGTYNEQFF. As DNA, the CDR3 is TGCGCCAGCAGCCGTCATCTGGACGGAACCTACAATGAGCAGTTCTTC.